The sequence of this T cell receptor beta chain was determined in a study of CD8 T cells in Susac syndrome. About the study: Patients with Susac syndrome had blood drawn and were at that point therapy-naive, on corticosteroids, or on intravenous immunoglobulin alone. Study observations and caveats: As the study acknowledged, the number of individuals who were part of its TCR sequencing and HLA analysis was relatively small.

Regarding this clonotype: The antigen is unknown.

When the RNA was reverse transcribed, random hexamers were used with an input of about 0.45 to 1 ug. The method of amplification for TCR beta CDR3 was immunoSEQ multiplex PCR, covering 54 Vbeta and 13 Jbeta. TCRdb independently ran MiXCR on the immunoSEQ multiplex PCR reads; one entry per CDR3 protein. The profile covers roughly 150,000 distinct CDR3 sequences, with approximately 96% appearing a single time and 0.15% to 0.2% taken by the ten largest. CD8+ and CD4+ blood T cells underwent TCR beta sequencing. Losses at the gene ends were 5 bases for V and 1 base for J; bases not matched to a gene: 5. Germline CDR1 is SSHAT and CDR2 is FNYEAQ (reference sequence). The CDR3 consists of 15 residues.

The sample taken for sequencing was CD4+ T cells from PBMCs. This receptor was taken from a human donor with Susac syndrome. The chain employs TRBV7-7 and TRBJ2-5; 9 positions match TRBD1. This chain's CDR3 is CASSPGTGIQETQYF. CDR3 bases: TGTGCCAGCAGCCCGGGGACAGGGATCCAAGAGACCCAGTACTTC.